The present T cell receptor (beta chain) was sequenced within a study of blood T cell repertoires in COVID-19. For the study at large: From the United States, Italy and Spain came samples of acute and convalescent COVID-19. The cDNA or gDNA used as material had been derived from T cells, B-cell-depleted T cells, or PBMCs.

This clone was detected only a few times. Original analysis: Using reference gene primer amplification, nucleated cell counts were estimated. Libraries were prepared by immunoSEQ multiplex PCR; TCRdb keeps only in-frame clonotypes and omits some of them. That table gives V, J and clone size, and the DNA gave D and trimming. The table has 200,000 to 250,000 clones, 60% to 85% seen once. Sequences were obtained from peripheral blood. The sequence came from a woman aged 70-85 years with acute or convalescent COVID-19.

The CDR3 reads CASSLGGYSNQPQHF. The DNA of the CDR3 is TGTGCCAGCAGCTTAGGAGGTTATAGCAATCAGCCCCAGCATTTT. V and J are TRBV11-2 and TRBJ1-5; D is unclear. The CDR3 extends over 15 amino acids. Germline V lookup: CDR1 SGHAT, CDR2 FQNNGV. Trimming pared 1 base from V and 0 bases from J, leaving 7 bases between.